This entry concerns a single T cell receptor (beta chain). Its antigen is undetermined. V shed 4 bases and J 13 bases; nucleotides not matched to a gene: 10. CDR3 length: 13 residues. Looked up from germline, CDR1 is LGHDT and CDR2 is YNNKEL (reference sequence). This sample is drawn from a study of T cell repertoires in cytomegalovirus infection. Study-wide background: Public TCR beta signature analysis indicated the presence of both CMV infection and matching HLA type. Findings and caveats of the study: Pooled public TCR beta family frequency picked out CMV carriers with the relevant HLA. What dominated the ex vivo response were HLA-C-restricted CMV-specific TCR beta clonotypes.

TCRdb processed the reads anew with MiXCR; each CDR3 protein has one entry. The sample carries about 740,000 distinct CDR3 sequences, approximately 34% recorded once. This chain joins TRBV3-1 and TRBJ2-7; TRBD2 aligns across 10 bases. Material for sequencing was PBMCs. The TCR comes from a human donor in good health (CMV status not recorded). Some clones in this sample may be carry-over from other donors' samples. CDR3 residues: CASSPLPGLAFYF. The CDR3 region has the DNA TGTGCCAGCAGCCCACTTCCGGGACTAGCGTTTTACTTC.